This T cell receptor (beta chain) was observed in a study of PD-L1 blockade in urothelial cancer. Overall study: At 3 weeks (second dose) and 6 weeks after starting treatment, blood was analyzed. Specimens of blood held a median count of roughly 150,000 T cells.

The germline V gene encodes CDR1 MNHEY and CDR2 SMNVEV (reference sequence). V lost 4 bases to trimming and J lost 7 bases, with 11 bases between them. The CDR3 is 13 amino acids. This clone was detected a few times. The method was immunoSEQ multiplex PCR; TCRdb's version includes in-frame clones alone and lacks a portion of them. The table lists roughly 20,000 clones, 88% of them singletons. The sample here was PBMCs, taken around atezolizumab (anti-PD-L1) treatment. This chain uses TRBV27 with TRBJ1-5; D is undetermined. This TCR came from a man aged 45-65 years with urothelial cancer. The CDR3 DNA follows: TGTGCCAGCAGTTGGCTAGGAGGACAGCCCCAGCATTTT. This sequence encodes CASSWLGGQPQHF.